The rows below give T cell receptor beta chains drawn from one sample of a study of identifying expanded T cells in peripheral blood. Profiling relied on immunoSEQ multiplex PCR, and the TCRdb table lists in-frame clones only, not all of them. The sample lists over 100,000 clones; 88% were seen once. The sample taken for sequencing was blood. Receptors were obtained from a person aged 18 to 75 in good health. Both conserved end residues are part of each CDR3. A D gene is named only where the DNA matches it firmly. Clone sizes are given selectively: once, few, many, or a class where the clone is expanded.

v_gene: TRBV4-2; j_gene: TRBJ1-5; abundance: NA; d_gene: NA; CDR3aa: CASSQEAGSNQPQHF; CDR3nt: TGTGCCAGCAGCCAAGAGGCAGGGAGCAATCAGCCCCAGCATTTT
v_gene: TRBV5-1; j_gene: TRBJ1-2; abundance: NA; d_gene: NA; CDR3aa: CASSSEGGSNYGYTF; CDR3nt: TGCGCCAGCAGCTCGGAGGGGGGATCTAACTATGGCTACACCTTC
v_gene: TRBV5-5; j_gene: TRBJ2-1; abundance: NA; d_gene: NA; CDR3aa: CASSLSDSSYNEQFF; CDR3nt: TGTGCCAGCAGCTTGTCGGACAGTTCCTACAATGAGCAGTTCTTC
v_gene: TRBV16; j_gene: TRBJ1-2; abundance: NA; d_gene: NA; CDR3aa: CASSQFQGSYGYTF; CDR3nt: TGTGCCAGCAGCCAATTTCAGGGGTCCTATGGCTACACCTTC
v_gene: TRBV28; j_gene: TRBJ2-1; abundance: NA; d_gene: TRBD2; CDR3aa: CASSLLGLAGGNEQFF; CDR3nt: TGTGCCAGCAGTTTATTAGGACTAGCGGGCGGGAATGAGCAGTTCTTC
v_gene: TRBV5-6; j_gene: TRBJ2-3; abundance: NA; d_gene: NA; CDR3aa: CASSWGTVSTDTQYF; CDR3nt: TGTGCCAGCAGCTGGGGGACGGTAAGCACAGATACGCAGTATTTT
v_gene: TRBV29-1; j_gene: TRBJ2-7; abundance: NA; d_gene: NA; CDR3aa: CSVGEVDYEQYF; CDR3nt: TGCAGCGTCGGCGAGGTCGATTACGAGCAGTACTTC
v_gene: TRBV30; j_gene: TRBJ1-1; abundance: once; d_gene: TRBD1; CDR3aa: CAWDRGLNTEAFF; CDR3nt: TGTGCCTGGGACAGGGGATTGAACACTGAAGCTTTCTTT
v_gene: TRBV18; j_gene: TRBJ2-7; abundance: NA; d_gene: NA; CDR3aa: CASSLTGTGDYEQYF; CDR3nt: TGTGCCAGCTCTTTAACCGGGACCGGGGATTACGAGCAGTACTTC
v_gene: TRBV7-9; j_gene: TRBJ1-5; abundance: NA; d_gene: NA; CDR3aa: CASSLGSGSNQPQHF; CDR3nt: TGTGCCAGCAGCTTAGGATCGGGCAGCAATCAGCCCCAGCATTTT
v_gene: TRBV5-1; j_gene: TRBJ1-2; abundance: NA; d_gene: NA; CDR3aa: CASSGTGAAGDYGYTF; CDR3nt: TGCGCCAGCAGCGGGACCGGGGCCGCGGGAGACTATGGCTACACCTTC
v_gene: TRBV11-2; j_gene: TRBJ2-7; abundance: NA; d_gene: TRBD2; CDR3aa: CASSLSRGGYEQYF; CDR3nt: TGTGCCAGCAGCTTAAGTCGGGGGGGCTACGAGCAGTACTTC
v_gene: TRBV9; j_gene: TRBJ2-3; abundance: NA; d_gene: NA; CDR3aa: CASSVGPQRDTQYF; CDR3nt: TGTGCCAGCAGCGTAGGACCCCAAAGAGATACGCAGTATTTT
v_gene: TRBV4-1; j_gene: TRBJ2-2; abundance: NA; d_gene: TRBD2; CDR3aa: CASSRGSGLGSFAGELFF; CDR3nt: TGCGCCAGCAGCCGGGGATCAGGACTAGGAAGTTTTGCCGGGGAGCTGTTTTTT
v_gene: TRBV6-5; j_gene: TRBJ1-2; abundance: NA; d_gene: NA; CDR3aa: CASSRARNYGYTF; CDR3nt: TGTGCCAGCAGTCGAGCCAGGAACTATGGCTACACCTTC
v_gene: TRBV5-1; j_gene: TRBJ2-7; abundance: NA; d_gene: TRBD2; CDR3aa: CASTLAGSYEQYF; CDR3nt: TGCGCCAGCACCCTAGCGGGATCCTACGAGCAGTACTTC
v_gene: TRBV19; j_gene: TRBJ2-5; abundance: NA; d_gene: NA; CDR3aa: CASSIIARETQYF; CDR3nt: TGTGCCAGTAGTATAATAGCTCGAGAGACCCAGTACTTC
v_gene: TRBV9; j_gene: TRBJ1-1; abundance: NA; d_gene: TRBD1; CDR3aa: CASSRGGTGAFMNTEAFF; CDR3nt: TGTGCCAGCAGCCGTGGGGGGACAGGGGCCTTCATGAACACTGAAGCTTTCTTT
v_gene: TRBV14; j_gene: TRBJ2-3; abundance: NA; d_gene: TRBD2; CDR3aa: CASSPTVSGGARF; CDR3nt: TGTGCCAGCAGCCCCACGGTGAGCGGGGGGGCGAGATTT
v_gene: TRBV5-1; j_gene: TRBJ2-7; abundance: NA; d_gene: NA; CDR3aa: CASSLESSYEQYF; CDR3nt: TGCGCCAGCAGCTTGGAATCCTCCTACGAGCAGTACTTC
v_gene: TRBV7-3; j_gene: TRBJ2-5; abundance: NA; d_gene: TRBD1; CDR3aa: CASSPGTGEETQYF; CDR3nt: TGTGCCAGCAGCCCCGGGACAGGGGAAGAGACCCAGTACTTC
v_gene: TRBV6-4; j_gene: TRBJ2-2; abundance: NA; d_gene: NA; CDR3aa: CASKEVANTGELFF; CDR3nt: TGTGCCAGCAAGGAAGTCGCGAACACCGGGGAGCTGTTTTTT
v_gene: TRBV19; j_gene: TRBJ1-1; abundance: NA; d_gene: NA; CDR3aa: CASSVPSDGNTEAFF; CDR3nt: TGTGCCAGTAGTGTCCCCTCGGACGGGAACACTGAAGCTTTCTTT
v_gene: TRBV6-6; j_gene: TRBJ2-7; abundance: NA; d_gene: NA; CDR3aa: CASSYSSEQYF; CDR3nt: TGTGCCAGCAGTTACAGCAGCGAGCAGTACTTC
v_gene: TRBV11-2; j_gene: TRBJ1-5; abundance: few; d_gene: NA; CDR3aa: CASSLDRGQPQHF; CDR3nt: TGTGCCAGCAGCTTAGACAGGGGTCAGCCCCAGCATTTT
v_gene: TRBV5-1; j_gene: TRBJ2-5; abundance: NA; d_gene: NA; CDR3aa: CASSAQGQETQYF; CDR3nt: TGCGCCAGCAGCGCTCAGGGACAAGAGACCCAGTACTTC
v_gene: TRBV6-1; j_gene: TRBJ1-5; abundance: few; d_gene: NA; CDR3aa: CASSEAIQGQPQHF; CDR3nt: TGTGCCAGCAGTGAAGCAATACAGGGCCAGCCCCAGCATTTT
v_gene: TRBV28; j_gene: TRBJ2-3; abundance: NA; d_gene: TRBD2; CDR3aa: CATDASGAGTDTQYF; CDR3nt: TGTGCCACAGATGCTAGCGGAGCGGGCACAGATACGCAGTATTTT
v_gene: TRBV7-2; j_gene: TRBJ2-1; abundance: many; d_gene: NA; CDR3aa: CASSFSGGGNEQFF; CDR3nt: TGTGCCAGCAGCTTTTCCGGTGGGGGGAATGAGCAGTTCTTC
v_gene: TRBV7-9; j_gene: TRBJ1-1; abundance: NA; d_gene: TRBD1; CDR3aa: CASSFPGGVTEAFF; CDR3nt: TGTGCCAGCAGCTTCCCAGGGGGCGTCACTGAAGCTTTCTTT
v_gene: TRBV19; j_gene: TRBJ1-5; abundance: NA; d_gene: TRBD1; CDR3aa: CATTGGYANQPQHF; CDR3nt: TGTGCCACCACAGGGGGGTATGCCAATCAGCCCCAGCATTTT
v_gene: TRBV13; j_gene: TRBJ1-2; abundance: NA; d_gene: TRBD1; CDR3aa: CASSSGQTYGYTF; CDR3nt: TGTGCCAGCAGCTCGGGACAGACCTATGGCTACACCTTC
v_gene: TRBV7-8; j_gene: TRBJ2-1; abundance: NA; d_gene: NA; CDR3aa: CASSKDSNEQFF; CDR3nt: TGTGCCAGCAGCAAGGACTCGAATGAGCAGTTCTTC
v_gene: TRBV19; j_gene: TRBJ2-6; abundance: NA; d_gene: TRBD2; CDR3aa: CASSILAGGSSGANVLTF; CDR3nt: TGTGCCAGTAGTATCCTAGCGGGAGGCAGCTCTGGGGCCAACGTCCTGACTTTC
v_gene: TRBV2; j_gene: TRBJ1-2; abundance: NA; d_gene: TRBD1; CDR3aa: CASTPGTGDGYTF; CDR3nt: TGTGCCAGCACCCCCGGGACAGGGGATGGCTACACCTTC
v_gene: TRBV2; j_gene: TRBJ2-7; abundance: NA; d_gene: NA; CDR3aa: CASARRVGDEQYF; CDR3nt: TGTGCCAGCGCTAGGCGGGTCGGGGACGAGCAGTACTTC
v_gene: TRBV28; j_gene: TRBJ2-1; abundance: NA; d_gene: TRBD1; CDR3aa: CASSLQQGEQFF; CDR3nt: TGTGCCAGCAGTCTTCAACAGGGGGAGCAGTTCTTC
v_gene: TRBV2; j_gene: TRBJ1-1; abundance: NA; d_gene: NA; CDR3aa: CASSGSRDMNTEAFF; CDR3nt: TGTGCCAGCAGTGGGTCCAGGGACATGAACACTGAAGCTTTCTTT
v_gene: TRBV19; j_gene: TRBJ2-1; abundance: NA; d_gene: NA; CDR3aa: CASSPPAGSYRNEQFF; CDR3nt: TGTGCCAGTAGCCCACCAGCCGGGAGTTATAGGAATGAGCAGTTCTTC
v_gene: TRBV10-3; j_gene: TRBJ2-1; abundance: NA; d_gene: NA; CDR3aa: CAISESRTRGDEQFF; CDR3nt: TGTGCCATCAGTGAGTCGAGAACTAGGGGCGATGAGCAGTTCTTC
v_gene: TRBV11-2; j_gene: TRBJ1-3; abundance: NA; d_gene: NA; CDR3aa: CASSQKLQGSGNTIYF; CDR3nt: TGTGCCAGCAGCCAGAAACTACAGGGATCTGGAAACACCATATATTTT
v_gene: TRBV6-5; j_gene: TRBJ1-2; abundance: NA; d_gene: NA; CDR3aa: CASRDEANYGYTF; CDR3nt: TGTGCCAGCAGAGACGAAGCTAACTATGGCTACACCTTC
v_gene: TRBV18; j_gene: TRBJ1-2; abundance: NA; d_gene: NA; CDR3aa: CASSRGDYGYTF; CDR3nt: TGTGCCAGCTCCAGGGGAGACTATGGCTACACCTTC
v_gene: TRBV7-9; j_gene: TRBJ1-2; abundance: NA; d_gene: NA; CDR3aa: CASSLKPDRLSGYTF; CDR3nt: TGTGCCAGCAGCTTAAAACCGGACAGACTTAGTGGCTACACCTTC
v_gene: TRBV6-5; j_gene: TRBJ1-1; abundance: NA; d_gene: NA; CDR3aa: CASSPGGGTEAFF; CDR3nt: TGTGCCAGCAGTCCCGGGGGGGGTACTGAAGCTTTCTTT
v_gene: TRBV28; j_gene: TRBJ1-1; abundance: NA; d_gene: NA; CDR3aa: CATTQSTEAFF; CDR3nt: TGTGCCACCACCCAAAGCACTGAAGCTTTCTTT
v_gene: TRBV2; j_gene: TRBJ1-1; abundance: NA; d_gene: TRBD1; CDR3aa: CASTLDRDTEAFF; CDR3nt: TGTGCCAGCACCCTGGACAGGGACACTGAAGCTTTCTTT
v_gene: TRBV27; j_gene: TRBJ2-2; abundance: NA; d_gene: NA; CDR3aa: CASSLGPGLPRTGELFF; CDR3nt: TGTGCCAGCAGCCTGGGACCGGGACTCCCTCGGACCGGGGAGCTGTTTTTT
v_gene: TRBV27; j_gene: TRBJ2-4; abundance: NA; d_gene: TRBD1; CDR3aa: CASSAGTGWRYF; CDR3nt: TGTGCCAGCAGTGCCGGGACAGGGTGGAGGTACTTC
v_gene: TRBV11-2; j_gene: TRBJ2-7; abundance: NA; d_gene: NA; CDR3aa: CASSLGSGDHYEQYF; CDR3nt: TGTGCCAGCAGCTTAGGTTCAGGGGATCACTACGAGCAGTACTTC
v_gene: TRBV7-9; j_gene: TRBJ2-5; abundance: NA; d_gene: NA; CDR3aa: CASSLAPAGTPRETQYF; CDR3nt: TGTGCCAGCAGCTTAGCCCCAGCCGGGACACCTAGAGAGACCCAGTACTTC
v_gene: TRBV9; j_gene: TRBJ2-5; abundance: few; d_gene: TRBD2; CDR3aa: CASSVGGRPQETQYF; CDR3nt: TGTGCCAGCAGCGTAGGCGGGAGACCCCAAGAGACCCAGTACTTC
v_gene: TRBV6-6; j_gene: TRBJ2-1; abundance: NA; d_gene: NA; CDR3aa: CASSGGLGAFYNEQFF; CDR3nt: TGTGCCAGCAGTGGGGGACTGGGAGCTTTCTACAATGAGCAGTTCTTC
v_gene: TRBV30; j_gene: TRBJ2-5; abundance: NA; d_gene: NA; CDR3aa: CAWSGSGETQYF; CDR3nt: TGTGCCTGGAGTGGGTCGGGCGAGACCCAGTACTTC
v_gene: TRBV5-4; j_gene: TRBJ2-7; abundance: NA; d_gene: NA; CDR3aa: CASSLAGLNSYEQYF; CDR3nt: TGTGCCAGCAGCTTGGCTGGCCTAAACTCCTACGAGCAGTACTTC
v_gene: TRBV5-1; j_gene: TRBJ2-1; abundance: NA; d_gene: NA; CDR3aa: CASRARETEQFF; CDR3nt: TGCGCCAGCAGAGCACGGGAGACTGAGCAGTTCTTC
v_gene: TRBV28; j_gene: TRBJ2-1; abundance: NA; d_gene: NA; CDR3aa: CASRSFTGSVRNEQFF; CDR3nt: TGTGCCAGCAGATCCTTCACCGGGAGTGTCAGGAATGAGCAGTTCTTC